This T cell receptor beta chain was identified in a study of OX40 agonist ivuxolimab in advanced cancers. Findings and caveats of the study: CD4+ and CD8+ blood T cells expanded clonally by week 6 at 0.1 to 3.0 mg/kg. The authors did not determine the antigen specificity of the expanded peripheral T cells.

Only one count was recorded for this clone. Its specificity is not known. Only in-frame clones appear in the TCRdb table, and some are missing; sequencing was by immunoSEQ multiplex PCR. The data show about 70,000 clones, about four fifths seen once. Germline-derived CDR1 and CDR2 are SGHRS and YFSETQ. V was pared by 5 bases and J by 3 bases, with 16 bases of the junction left unmatched. This CDR3 spans 17 amino acids. The sequenced sample was CD4+ or CD8+ T cells sorted from blood, obtained in a trial of the OX40 agonist ivuxolimab. The sequence was collected from an adult with an advanced solid tumor such as melanoma, head and neck, liver or kidney cancer. The chain carries TRBV5-1 and TRBJ1-1; 7 bases are shared with TRBD1. CDR3 sequence: CASSPTGAGGGYTEAFF. As DNA, the CDR3 is TGCGCCAGCAGTCCAACAGGGGCGGGAGGAGGCTACACTGAAGCTTTCTTT.